This T cell receptor beta chain was recorded in a study of shared clonotypes between healthy human individuals. At the level of the study: Per donor, three plates held CD4 naive cells, three held CD4 memory, two held CD8 naive and one held CD8 memory.

Study-level results: Generation of non-shared clonotypes was less probable than generation of clonotypes shared by all four donors.

The length of the CDR3 is 17 residues. The J segment lost 6 bases and the V segment lost 6 bases, leaving 10 bases of the junction unmatched. CDR1 and CDR2 (germline): SEHNR, FQNEAQ (reference sequence). Assay execution proceeded at the deep level. Produced via immunoSEQ multiplex PCR; TCRdb's table is partial and in-frame only. The table lists 2.5 million or so clones, roughly nine tenths of them singletons. With regard to this clone: Its antigen is not known.

V and J are TRBV7-9 and TRBJ2-3; 15 bases are shared with TRBD2. The source material was naive CD4+ T cells sorted from blood. Indicated subset: CD45RA+ positively selected. This clonotype originated in a man aged 18-30 years in good health. For the CDR3, the DNA is TGTGCCAGCAGGCCGCCGGGACTAGCGGGAGGCGGGGATACGCAGTATTTT. Protein sequence: CASRPPGLAGGGDTQYF. Combining the CDR3 with reference TRBV7-9 and TRBJ2-3 gives the whole variable domain DTGVSQNPRHKITKRGQNVTFRCDPISEHNRLYWYRQTLGQGPEFLTYFQNEAQLEKSRLLSDRFSAERPKGSFSTLEIQRTEQGDSAMYLCASRPPGLAGGGDTQYFGPGTRLTVL.